Following are 26 T cell receptor beta chains from one sample sequenced in a study of blood T cell repertoires in COVID-19. The data were produced by immunoSEQ multiplex PCR, yet TCRdb's version contains in-frame clones alone and is incomplete. The sample shows approximately 75,000 clones, approximately 74% of them seen only once. The specimen sequenced was peripheral blood. The receptors come from a human donor with acute or convalescent COVID-19. The donor label of this sample is uncertain.

This clone has a handful of counts. This sample also contains other DNA sequences that code for the same CDR3. As DNA, the CDR3 is TGTGCCAGCAGTGCCCGCAATGAGCAGTTCTTC. It encodes CASSARNEQFF. The gene calls are TRBV2 and TRBJ2-1; D gene uncertain. In germline, CDR1 is SNHLY, CDR2 FYNNEI. CDR3 length equals 11 residues. Trimming took 4 bases from V and 6 from J, leaving 4 bases between them.

This clone was recorded once. The rearrangement uses TRBV7-2 and TRBJ1-6, with 8 bases matching TRBD1. The V gene end was trimmed by 2 bases and the J gene end by 10 bases; junction bases not matched to a gene: 13. Germline V CDR1 and CDR2: SGHTA, FQGNSA. This CDR3 has 17 amino acids. The CDR3 protein is CASSLNRPAGGASPLHF. CDR3 bases: TGTGCCAGCAGCTTAAATAGACCCGCAGGGGGCGCATCACCCCTCCACTTT.

This clone was seen more than once but under ten times. V is TRBV11-2 and J is TRBJ1-2; no firm D call. The CDR3 has 14 residues. Germline values: CDR1 SGHAT, CDR2 FQNNGV. Trimming pared 4 bases from V and 5 bases from J, leaving 14 bases between. The CDR3 DNA reads TGTGCCAGCAGCTCCTTACGGGGTTCGTATGGCTACACCTTC. Translated, it gives CASSSLRGSYGYTF.

This clone was counted a few times. The chain couples TRBV5-1 to TRBJ2-1; 7 bases are a match to TRBD1. Germline V gene data show CDR1 as SGHRS and CDR2 as YFSETQ. The ends lost 5 bases at V and 6 bases at J; junction bases unmatched: 8. This CDR3 is 14 amino acids long. This chain's CDR3 is CASRSGRGSNEQFF. The CDR3 region has the DNA TGCGCCAGCAGGTCGGGCAGGGGGTCCAATGAGCAGTTCTTC.

The genes are TRBV11-2 and TRBJ1-5; 7 nucleotides line up with TRBD1. Germline CDR1 is SGHAT and CDR2 is FQNNGV. The CDR3 spans 15 residues. The V segment lost 5 bases and the J segment 1 base; nucleotides outside the gene matches: 5. CDR3 nucleotide sequence: TGTGCCAGCAGCAATACAGGGGCCAGCAATCAGCCCCAGCATTTT. The encoded protein is CASSNTGASNQPQHF.

The rearrangement joins TRBV28 to TRBJ2-2; D is possibly TRBD2 (5 bases). Germline values: CDR1 MDHEN, CDR2 SYDVKM. V was shortened by 1 base and J by 5 bases, with 8 bases between the two germline ends. CDR3 length equals 14 residues. The DNA for the CDR3 is TGTGCCAGCAGTTTATCCGGGAATACCGGGGAGCTGTTTTTT. Translated, it gives CASSLSGNTGELFF.

The chain combines TRBV7-9 with TRBJ1-5; D is undetermined. The CDR3 spans 12 residues. Germline-derived CDR1 and CDR2 are SEHNR and FQNEAQ (reference sequence). V lost 4 bases to trimming and J lost 8 bases, with 9 bases between them. CDR3 residues: CASSSNREPQHF. CDR3 nucleotide sequence: TGTGCCAGCAGCTCGAACCGGGAGCCCCAGCATTTT. Full variable domain (missing parts from reference TRBV7-9 and TRBJ1-5): DTGVSQNPRHKITKRGQNVTFRCDPISEHNRLYWYRQTLGQGPEFLTYFQNEAQLEKSRLLSDRFSAERPKGSFSTLEIQRTEQGDSAMYLCASSSNREPQHFGDGTRLSIL.

V gene TRBV27 combines with J gene TRBJ2-4; D uncertain. The CDR3 spans 15 residues. CDR1 is MNHEY, CDR2 SMNVEV, per germline (reference sequence). Trimming removed 5 bases from V and 1 base from J, with 12 bases in between. The CDR3 DNA is TGTGCCAGCAGTCCCCCCGGTATTGCCAAAAACATTCAGTACTTC. It specifies CASSPPGIAKNIQYF.

The rearrangement links TRBV5-4 to TRBJ2-5; D gene ambiguous. Per the germline V gene, CDR1 is SGHNT and CDR2 is YYREEE (reference sequence). Trimming took 1 base from V and 0 from J, leaving 4 bases between them. The CDR3 totals 13 residues. The chain's CDR3 is CASSLQYQETQYF. CDR3 sequence (DNA): TGTGCCAGCAGCTTGCAGTACCAAGAGACCCAGTACTTC.

The chain recombines TRBV11-2 with TRBJ2-5, with D possibly TRBD1 on 6 matching bases. Germline values: CDR1 SGHAT, CDR2 FQNNGV. This CDR3 comprises 16 residues. V was shortened by 5 bases and J by 1 base, with 17 bases between the two germline ends. As DNA, the CDR3 is TGTGCCAGCAGCCGCAAAGTGGGGGCAGTCCAAGAGACCCAGTACTTC. It yields the protein CASSRKVGAVQETQYF.

This chain connects TRBV7-2 to TRBJ2-7; weak D call: TRBD2 (7 bases). The CDR3 spans 15 residues. Germline values: CDR1 SGHTA, CDR2 FQGNSA. V gave up 6 bases and J gave up 3 bases, with 18 bases separating them. The CDR3 protein is CASSEGGAGVYEQYF. The CDR3, as DNA: TGTGCCAGCAGTGAGGGGGGGGCAGGAGTCTACGAGCAGTACTTC.

This chain connects TRBV7-6 to TRBJ1-2; no reliable D call. The CDR3 runs to 15 residues. Germline values: CDR1 SGHVS, CDR2 FNYEAQ. Trimming cost V 5 bases and J 3 bases, with 16 bases left between them. This CDR3 is CASSPTSRVDYGYTF. The CDR3 DNA reads as TGTGCCAGCAGCCCGACCTCGAGGGTAGACTATGGCTACACCTTC.

This clone was detected only once. The chain employs TRBV27 and TRBJ1-2; no clear D. CDR1 is MNHEY, CDR2 SMNVEV, per germline (reference sequence). The V end lost 0 bases, the J end lost 2 bases, and 7 bases lay between the germline ends. This CDR3 comprises 14 residues. CDR3 sequence (DNA): TGTGCCAGCAGTTTATCATCACGGAACTATGGCTACACCTTC. Its translation: CASSLSSRNYGYTF.

This clone turned up a few times. The chain has TRBV27 and TRBJ2-7; 9 bases are a match to TRBD2. CDR3 length equals 14 residues. Germline V lookup: CDR1 MNHEY, CDR2 SMNVEV (reference sequence). V shed 6 bases and J 2 bases; nucleotides not matched to a gene: 5. CDR3: CASSTGLAAYEQYV. CDR3 coding DNA: TGTGCCAGCAGCACGGGACTAGCAGCCTACGAGCAGTACGTC.

There are a few counts of this clone. The chain combines TRBV3-1 (or the pseudogene TRBV3-2) with TRBJ1-4, with TRBD1 identical over 7 bases. CDR1 is LGHDT and CDR2 is YNNKEL in the germline V gene (reference sequence). The V gene end was trimmed by 2 bases and the J gene end by 8 bases; junction bases not matched to a gene: 5. This CDR3 is built from 14 residues. The CDR3 region has the DNA TGTGCCAGCAGCCAACAGACAGGGAGAGAAAAACTGTTTTTT. Translated, it gives CASSQQTGREKLFF.

The chain combines TRBV7-2 with TRBJ1-2; weak D call: TRBD1 (5 bases). Germline V lookup: CDR1 SGHTA, CDR2 FQGNSA. This CDR3 has 15 residues. Trimming left V 8 bases short and J 6 bases short, with 22 bases between. Here the CDR3 reads CASGTGTPSGDGYTF. For the CDR3, the DNA is TGTGCCAGCGGAACCGGGACCCCAAGCGGGGATGGCTACACCTTC. Combining the CDR3 with reference TRBV7-2 and TRBJ1-2 gives the whole variable domain GAGVSQSPSNKVTEKGKDVELRCDPISGHTALYWYRQSLGQGLEFLIYFQGNSAPDKSGLPSDRFSAERTGGSVSTLTIQRTQQEDSAVYLCASGTGTPSGDGYTFGSGTRLTVV.

CDR3 sequence reads: CASSPTDSEGNTIYF. The CDR3 DNA is TGTGCCAGCTCACCAACGGACAGTGAGGGAAACACCATATATTTT. This chain connects TRBV18 to TRBJ1-3; a weak D match, TRBD1 (6 bases). With 2 bases removed from V and 4 bases from J, the gap between germline ends came to 12 bases. CDR3 size: 15 residues. Germline CDR1 reads KGHSH; CDR2 reads LQKENI.

V usage is TRBV28 and J usage is TRBJ2-7; TRBD1 agrees at 8 bases. The CDR3 consists of 13 residues. Trimming removed 7 bases from V and 7 bases from J; junction bases left unmatched: 9. Germline V gives CDR1 MDHEN, CDR2 SYDVKM. In DNA, the CDR3 is TGTGCCAGCACCACGCAGGGGGCTCGAGAGCAGTACGTC. Translation gives CASTTQGAREQYV.

CDR3 in amino acids: CASTRGGANTGELFF. As DNA, the CDR3 is TGTGCCAGCACCCGTGGCGGGGCGAACACCGGGGAGCTGTTTTTT. This rearrangement joins TRBV7-2 to TRBJ2-2; possibly TRBD2 for D (6 bases). With 7 bases removed from V and 0 bases from J, the gap between germline ends came to 12 bases. Germline V CDR1 and CDR2: SGHTA, FQGNSA. The CDR3 totals 15 residues.

The chain carries TRBV9 and TRBJ2-7; 9 bases fit TRBD1. The CDR3 runs 12 residues. V lost 5 bases, J lost 6 bases, and 3 bases stayed unmatched. Per the germline V gene, CDR1 is SGDLS and CDR2 is YYNGEE. The CDR3 protein is CASRGTGFEQYF. The DNA for the CDR3 is TGTGCCAGCAGGGGGACAGGGTTCGAGCAGTACTTC.

The CDR3 DNA is TGTGCCAGCAGCTTAGTATCGGCAGATACGCAGTATTTT. This gives the protein CASSLVSADTQYF. The chain couples TRBV7-2 to TRBJ2-3, with D unclear. V lost 1 base and J 4 bases, leaving 6 bases between the germline ends. CDR3 size: 13 residues. The germline V gene encodes CDR1 SGHTA and CDR2 FQGNSA.

The rearrangement joins TRBV3-1 (or the pseudogene TRBV3-2) to TRBJ1-6, with TRBD1 as a possible D gene (5 bases). Per germline, CDR1 LGHDT and CDR2 YNNKEL (reference sequence). This CDR3 region has 13 residues. Trimming removed 5 bases from V and 9 bases from J, with 11 bases in between. Here the CDR3 DNA reads TGTGCCAGCAGCTCCGTGGGGGGTTCACCCCTCCACTTT. It codes for CASSSVGGSPLHF.

The chain uses TRBV4-2 and TRBJ2-3, with D hard to call. CDR1 and CDR2 from the germline V gene are LGHNA and YNFKEQ. Trimming stripped 2 bases from V and 2 bases from J, with 5 bases between. The CDR3 spans 13 residues. The CDR3 coding sequence is TGTGCCAGCAGCCAACAGGCCACAGATACGCAGTATTTT. Translation gives CASSQQATDTQYF.

This rearrangement joins TRBV6-2 or TRBV6-3 to TRBJ2-7, with unresolved D. The ends were cut back, 5 bases at V and 0 bases at J, with 5 bases in the middle. CDR1 MNHEY and CDR2 SVGEGT come from the germline V gene. The CDR3 sequence is 12 residues long. CDR3 nucleotide sequence: TGTGCCAGCAGTCCCCTCTCCTACGAGCAGTACTTC. Residues: CASSPLSYEQYF.

As DNA, the CDR3 is TGTGCCAGCAGCTTGGTCGACGGGGCCGGGAGTGAAGCTTTCTTT. It is translated as CASSLVDGAGSEAFF. The chain combines TRBV5-6 with TRBJ1-1; D may be TRBD1 (5 bases). V dropped 0 bases and J dropped 7 bases, with 16 bases sitting between them. Germline loops: CDR1 SGHDT, CDR2 YYEEEE. This CDR3 is built from 15 residues.

The chain's CDR3 is CASNGQGPGNTIYF. CDR3 in DNA: TGTGCCAGCAATGGACAGGGCCCTGGAAACACCATATATTTT. This chain connects TRBV25-1 to TRBJ1-3, with 8 nucleotides matching TRBD1. The ends lost 7 bases at V and 2 bases at J; junction bases unmatched: 4. Germline-derived CDR1 and CDR2 are MGHDK and SYGVNS. This CDR3 contains 14 residues.